A selection of T cell receptor beta chains follows, all from one sample in a study of blood T cell repertoires in COVID-19. Method: immunoSEQ multiplex PCR; TCRdb's copy keeps in-frame clones and lacks some. Among 120,000 to 150,000 clones listed, about 86% were seen once. The sequenced material came from peripheral blood. Every receptor here comes from a woman aged 60 to 75 with acute or convalescent COVID-19. Both conserved end residues are part of each CDR3. A D gene is named only where the DNA matches it firmly. The size entry is marked missing in some rows and otherwise reads once, few, many or a size class.

CDR3aa: CASSPNRQETQYF; CDR3nt: TGTGCCAGCTCACCGAACAGGCAAGAGACCCAGTACTTC; v_gene: TRBV18; d_gene: -; abundance: -; j_gene: TRBJ2-5; len: 13
CDR3aa: CASSYSRGPGTDTQYF; CDR3nt: TGTGCCAGCAGTTACTCGCGGGGGCCGGGCACAGATACGCAGTATTTT; v_gene: TRBV6-2/TRBV6-3; d_gene: -; abundance: few; j_gene: TRBJ2-3; len: 16
CDR3aa: CASSQVGLDTDTQYF; CDR3nt: TGCGCCAGCAGCCAAGTGGGACTAGATACAGATACGCAGTATTTT; v_gene: TRBV4-3; d_gene: TRBD2; abundance: -; j_gene: TRBJ2-3; len: 15
CDR3aa: CASSHGTPDAEAFF; CDR3nt: TGCGCCAGCAGCCACGGGACTCCAGACGCTGAAGCTTTCTTT; v_gene: TRBV4-1; d_gene: -; abundance: few; j_gene: TRBJ1-1; len: 14
CDR3aa: CASSPLATSDQETQYF; CDR3nt: TGTGCCAGCAGCCCCCTGGCGACTAGCGACCAAGAGACCCAGTACTTC; v_gene: TRBV5-4; d_gene: TRBD2; abundance: -; j_gene: TRBJ2-5; len: 16
CDR3aa: CASSPWGQLLSGANVLTF; CDR3nt: TGTGCCAGCAGTCCCTGGGGACAGCTTCTCTCTGGGGCCAACGTCCTGACTTTC; v_gene: TRBV7-2; d_gene: TRBD1; abundance: once; j_gene: TRBJ2-6; len: 18
CDR3aa: CASSSFRPQETQYF; CDR3nt: TGTGCCAGCAGCTCCTTCAGGCCACAAGAGACCCAGTACTTC; v_gene: TRBV11-3; d_gene: -; abundance: -; j_gene: TRBJ2-5; len: 14
CDR3aa: CASSTPGQGTDGYTF; CDR3nt: TGTGCCAGCAGCACCCCGGGACAGGGTACCGATGGCTACACCTTC; v_gene: TRBV21-1; d_gene: -; abundance: -; j_gene: TRBJ1-2; len: 15
CDR3aa: CASSHRQGTYEQYF; CDR3nt: TGCGCCAGCAGCCACCGACAGGGTACCTACGAGCAGTACTTC; v_gene: TRBV4-3; d_gene: TRBD1; abundance: once; j_gene: TRBJ2-7; len: 14
CDR3aa: CASSLAGLAGGNSYEQYF; CDR3nt: TGTGCCAGCTCACTTGCGGGACTAGCGGGGGGAAACTCCTACGAGCAGTACTTC; v_gene: TRBV18; d_gene: TRBD2; abundance: -; j_gene: TRBJ2-7; len: 18
CDR3aa: CASSDPTETYGYTF; CDR3nt: TGTGCCAGCAGTGATCCCACAGAGACCTATGGCTACACCTTC; v_gene: TRBV6-6; d_gene: -; abundance: once; j_gene: TRBJ1-2; len: 14
CDR3aa: CARSGDKTLYEQYF; CDR3nt: TGTGCCAGGTCAGGGGACAAAACACTCTACGAGCAGTACTTC; v_gene: TRBV6-5; d_gene: -; abundance: once; j_gene: TRBJ2-7; len: 14
CDR3aa: CAWSVAWTANTEAFF; CDR3nt: TGTGCCTGGAGTGTAGCCTGGACTGCCAACACTGAAGCTTTCTTT; v_gene: TRBV30; d_gene: -; abundance: -; j_gene: TRBJ1-1; len: 15
CDR3aa: CSVALSTDTQYF; CDR3nt: TGCAGCGTTGCTCTTAGCACAGATACGCAGTATTTT; v_gene: TRBV29-1; d_gene: -; abundance: -; j_gene: TRBJ2-3; len: 12
CDR3aa: CASRGISGGAEETQYF; CDR3nt: TGCGCCAGCAGGGGAATAAGCGGGGGGGCGGAGGAGACCCAGTACTTC; v_gene: TRBV10-2; d_gene: TRBD2; abundance: -; j_gene: TRBJ2-5; len: 16
CDR3aa: CASSVHGTGLRAGELFF; CDR3nt: TGCGCCAGCAGCGTGCACGGGACAGGCTTAAGGGCCGGGGAGCTGTTTTTT; v_gene: TRBV4-1; d_gene: TRBD1; abundance: few; j_gene: TRBJ2-2; len: 17
CDR3aa: CASSLGAGQETQYF; CDR3nt: TGTGCCAGCAGCTTAGGCGCAGGGCAAGAGACCCAGTACTTC; v_gene: TRBV7-9; d_gene: -; abundance: -; j_gene: TRBJ2-5; len: 14
CDR3aa: CASSMTQQGLYWTGELFF; CDR3nt: TGTGCCAGTAGTATGACTCAACAGGGGTTATATTGGACCGGGGAGCTGTTTTTT; v_gene: TRBV19; d_gene: TRBD1; abundance: once; j_gene: TRBJ2-2; len: 18
CDR3aa: CASSLGPAGALTGELFF; CDR3nt: TGCGCCAGCAGCTTGGGGCCAGCGGGGGCTCTTACGGGGGAGCTGTTTTTT; v_gene: TRBV5-1; d_gene: TRBD2; abundance: -; j_gene: TRBJ2-2; len: 17
CDR3aa: CASSPGSSYGYTF; CDR3nt: TGCGCCAGCAGCCCGGGGAGCAGCTATGGCTACACCTTC; v_gene: TRBV10-1; d_gene: -; abundance: -; j_gene: TRBJ1-2; len: 13
CDR3aa: CASSQGALNSPLHF; CDR3nt: TGTGCCAGCAGCCAAGGTGCACTAAATTCACCCCTCCACTTT; v_gene: TRBV3-1/TRBV3-2; d_gene: -; abundance: -; j_gene: TRBJ1-6; len: 14
CDR3aa: CSARPEETQYF; CDR3nt: TGCAGTGCCCGTCCCGAAGAGACCCAGTACTTC; v_gene: TRBV20-1; d_gene: -; abundance: -; j_gene: TRBJ2-5; len: 11
CDR3aa: CASSYTSGSSYEQYF; CDR3nt: TGTGCCAGCAGTTACACTAGCGGGAGCTCCTACGAGCAGTACTTC; v_gene: TRBV6-5; d_gene: TRBD2; abundance: -; j_gene: TRBJ2-7; len: 15
CDR3aa: CASTPGGIKGGNTIYF; CDR3nt: TGTGCCAGCACCCCGGGGGGAATCAAAGGTGGAAACACCATATATTTT; v_gene: TRBV28; d_gene: -; abundance: -; j_gene: TRBJ1-3; len: 16
CDR3aa: CASSPRLIFGGTDTQYF; CDR3nt: TGTGCCAGCTCACCCCGCTTGATCTTCGGAGGCACAGATACGCAGTATTTT; v_gene: TRBV18; d_gene: -; abundance: once; j_gene: TRBJ2-3; len: 17
CDR3aa: CASSPTRTSGGKNTQYF; CDR3nt: TGTGCCAGCAGCCCGACCCGGACTAGCGGGGGGAAAAATACGCAGTATTTT; v_gene: TRBV4-2; d_gene: TRBD2; abundance: few; j_gene: TRBJ2-3; len: 17
CDR3aa: CASSFQAQGNSPLHF; CDR3nt: TGTGCCAGCAGCTTCCAGGCACAGGGGAATTCACCCCTCCACTTT; v_gene: TRBV7-2; d_gene: TRBD1; abundance: once; j_gene: TRBJ1-6; len: 15
CDR3aa: CASSLREANTEAFF; CDR3nt: TGTGCCAGCAGTCTACGAGAAGCCAACACTGAAGCTTTCTTT; v_gene: TRBV6-5; d_gene: -; abundance: -; j_gene: TRBJ1-1; len: 14
CDR3aa: CASSQGDGGPRGTQYF; CDR3nt: TGTGCCAGCAGCCAGGGAGACGGGGGGCCGAGGGGGACGCAGTATTTT; v_gene: TRBV4-2; d_gene: -; abundance: -; j_gene: TRBJ2-3; len: 16
CDR3aa: CASSPRWDSEYGYTF; CDR3nt: TGTGCCAGCTCACCACGGTGGGACAGCGAATATGGCTACACCTTC; v_gene: TRBV18; d_gene: TRBD1; abundance: -; j_gene: TRBJ1-2; len: 15
CDR3aa: CAISDAGVGETQYF; CDR3nt: TGTGCCATCAGTGACGCAGGGGTCGGAGAGACCCAGTACTTC; v_gene: TRBV10-3; d_gene: -; abundance: -; j_gene: TRBJ2-5; len: 14
CDR3aa: CASSLGTGPNTGELFF; CDR3nt: TGTGCCAGCAGCTTAGGGACAGGGCCCAACACCGGGGAGCTGTTTTTT; v_gene: TRBV11-2; d_gene: TRBD1; abundance: -; j_gene: TRBJ2-2; len: 16